This T cell receptor beta chain originates from a study of T cells after yellow fever vaccination. Whole-study context: Preparation used SMART-Seq v4 Ultra Low Input for the low-cell-number fractions.

This clonotype was picked up a small number of times. Its antigen is currently unknown. CDR3 size: 15 residues. Trimming at V came to 3 bases and at J to 4 bases, leaving 2 bases not matched to a gene. Germline V gene sequence: CDR1 LGHNA, CDR2 YSLEER. Study results and caveats: Weaker in magnitude, the secondary response showed a faster peak on day 5 versus 15.

A universal primer site and UMIs were added as TCR cDNA was made by 5'RACE template switching. TCRdb called the 5' RACE reads again in MiXCR, with one record for every CDR3 protein. The data hold some 220,000 distinct CDR3 sequences, with 2.5% to 3.5% observed a single time. The material sequenced was CD4+ T cells sorted from PBMCs, taken 10 days after the yellow fever booster vaccination. The gene calls are TRBV4-3 and TRBJ2-3; 12 nucleotides line up with TRBD2. This TCR was recovered from a man younger than 30 who received the YFV17D yellow fever vaccine. The CDR3 DNA follows: TGCGCCAGCAGCCACTCTAGCGGGGGGGCAGATACGCAGTATTTT. This codes for CASSHSSGGADTQYF.